The source of this T cell receptor (beta chain) is a study of post-analysis software for immune sequencing data. Overall study results and limits: Multiple sclerosis patients showed significantly lower normalized Chao1 diversity than controls did. A few TRBV segments occurring more often in patients than controls included TRBV5-6, TRBV5-1 and TRBV20-1. The authors found that F measure strongly co-clustered same-batch samples.

A note on this clonotype: Antigen: not known. Germline is not matched at one junction end, which may reflect a read error.

Presence of unique molecular identifiers characterized the TCR beta cDNA libraries. TCRdb independently ran MiXCR on the PCR reads; one entry per CDR3 protein. The data contain 350,000 to 500,000 distinct CDR3 sequences, more than 30% of them singletons. CDR1 and CDR2 (germline): SGDLS, YYNGEE. There are 16 residues in the CDR3. The source of this sequence is a girl aged 2 to 9 with multiple sclerosis. The sequenced sample was blood. The rearrangement joins TRBV9 to TRBJ2-1, with unresolved D. As DNA, the CDR3 is TGTGCCCGCAGCGCCGTAGTAGGAAGACAAGGCCATGAGCAGTTCTTC. Amino acid sequence: CARSAVVGRQGHEQFF.